This TCR beta chain was identified in a study of vaccination and CD4 T cells after COVID-19. Across the study: Convalescents were six males and four females, two of them Hispanic.

Treatment: roughly 10-day PBMC culture with coronavirus spike peptide pools or control peptides (ViraFEST assay). The germline V gene encodes CDR1 MNHNS and CDR2 SASEGT. The germline V and J ends were trimmed by 5 bases and 4 bases, with 14 bases remaining between them. The CDR3 length is 14 residues. Cultured CD4+ T cell DNA underwent sequencing with the Oncomine TCR Beta short-read assay. MiXCR, run by TCRdb on the PCR reads, gives a single entry per CDR3 protein. The sample records 20,000 to 30,000 distinct CDR3 sequences, around 50% being singletons. Note on this clonotype: Its target is not known.

This specimen was CD4+ T cells from blood, cultured in vitro, taken before SARS-CoV-2 vaccination. The gene calls are TRBV6-1 and TRBJ2-5; TRBD1 is a possible D gene (6 bases). The receptor comes from a human donor who received a COVID-19 vaccine. DNA for the CDR3: TGTGCCAGCAGTACCCTGACAGGAGGAGAGACCCAGTACTTC. It yields the protein CASSTLTGGETQYF.